Sequencing of this T cell receptor beta chain was carried out in a study of sequential checkpoint blockade in melanoma. As for the study in general: TCRbeta immunosequencing was performed on DNA from roughly 91 pretreatment melanoma tumor samples.

Data came from immunoSEQ multiplex PCR; TCRdb stores just in-frame clones and leaves some out. Of some 22,000 clones listed, around 25% are singletons. The treatment denotes: randomized to nivolumab then ipilimumab (arm A) or the reverse (arm B). The germline V gene has CDR1 MDHEN and CDR2 SYDVKM. CDR3 length: 13 amino acids. The V segment lost 2 bases and the J segment 7 bases; nucleotides outside the gene matches: 2. This clone came up a few times. This clonotype originated in a human donor with melanoma. V is TRBV28 and J is TRBJ1-2; 9 bases line up with TRBD1. This material consisted of tumor tissue (inferred from file names), taken from a patient given nivolumab and ipilimumab in sequence. CDR3 region: CASSLGQGFGYTF. CDR3 DNA sequence: TGTGCCAGCAGTTTAGGACAGGGGTTTGGCTACACCTTC.